This passage covers 18 T cell receptor beta chains from one sample sequenced in a study of PD-1 blockade in mismatch repair-deficient tumors. Generated by immunoSEQ multiplex PCR, the TCRdb table keeps only in-frame clones and is missing some. Altogether roughly 110,000 clones are present, about 80% being singletons, with the ten largest covering 4.5% to 5.5%. The sequenced sample was peripheral blood, obtained 60 to 65 weeks after starting pembrolizumab. The receptors derive from an adult with mismatch repair-deficient cancer.

This sequence joins TRBV7-8 and TRBJ1-5; D perhaps matches TRBD1 (5 bases). Trimming shortened V by 1 base and J by 4 bases, and 23 bases separated the two germline ends. Germline CDR1 and CDR2: SGHVS and FQNEAQ. This CDR3 comprises 19 residues. This CDR3 reads CASSLVVLGDSPINQPQHF. CDR3 sequence (DNA): TGTGCCAGCAGCTTAGTGGTTCTTGGGGACTCTCCGATAAATCAGCCCCAGCATTTT. Using reference TRBV7-8 and TRBJ1-5 for the parts outside the CDR3, the full variable domain is GAGVSQSPRYKVAKRGQDVALRCDPISGHVSLFWYQQALGQGPEFLTYFQNEAQLDKSGLPSDRFFAERPEGSVSTLKIQRTQQEDSAVYLCASSLVVLGDSPINQPQHFGDGTRLSIL.

The chain links TRBV11-3 to TRBJ2-7; D is unclear. The CDR3 consists of 12 residues. Germline V gene data show CDR1 as SGHNT and CDR2 as YENEEA. The germline V and J ends were trimmed by 2 bases and 5 bases, with 7 bases remaining between them. The DNA for the CDR3 is TGTGCCAGCAGCTTAATCAGCGACGAGCAGTACTTC. As protein: CASSLISDEQYF.

This chain uses TRBV14 with TRBJ1-4; D is uncertain. Germline assignment: CDR1 SGHDN and CDR2 FVKESK. This CDR3 is 12 amino acids long. V lost 3 bases, J lost 14 bases, and 13 bases lay in between. In nucleotides, the CDR3 is TGTGCCAGCAGCCACCGACCCGATAGGCTGTTTTTT. Its translation is CASSHRPDRLFF.

The V and J genes are TRBV2 and TRBJ2-2, with TRBD2 matching 9 bases. This CDR3 has 16 residues. Looked up from germline, CDR1 is SNHLY and CDR2 is FYNNEI. V gave up 6 bases and J gave up 5 bases; unmatched junction bases: 10. As DNA, the CDR3 is TGTGCCAGCAGGGGGATTAGCGGGAGTCGGACCGGGGAGCTGTTTTTT. Protein product: CASRGISGSRTGELFF.

J is TRBJ2-3 and V is TRBV10-3; D perhaps matches TRBD2 (5 bases). V shed 11 bases and J shed 6 bases, with 18 bases lying between them. Germline CDR1 and CDR2: ENHRY and SYGVKD. The CDR3 length is 13 residues. CDR3 sequence (DNA): TGTGCCTCCAGATCGCGGGCGGGTGATACGCAGTATTTT. Protein product: CASRSRAGDTQYF.

The chain combines TRBV18 with TRBJ1-5, with TRBD1 as a possible D gene (6 bases). V was pared by 3 bases and J by 2 bases, with 11 bases between. Germline assignment: CDR1 KGHSH and CDR2 LQKENI. The CDR3 loop spans 15 amino acids. In nucleotides, the CDR3 is TGTGCCAGCTCACCGGTACAGGGAGGCAATCAGCCCCAGCATTTT. It is translated as CASSPVQGGNQPQHF. The full variable domain, completed using reference TRBV18 and TRBJ1-5, is NAGVMQNPRHLVRRRGQEARLRCSPMKGHSHVYWYRQLPEEGLKFMVYLQKENIIDESGMPKERFSAEFPKEGPSILRIQQVVRGDSAAYFCASSPVQGGNQPQHFGDGTRLSIL.

The CDR3 DNA reads TGTGCCAGCAGCGCCCGCCGACGGGGGGAGGGGTCCTACAATGAGCAGTTCTTC. The encoded protein is CASSARRRGEGSYNEQFF. The chain carries TRBV9 and TRBJ2-1, with TRBD2 matching 7 bases. Losses at the gene ends were 3 bases for V and 1 base for J; bases not matched to a gene: 13. The germline CDR1 and CDR2 sequences are SGDLS and YYNGEE. The CDR3 runs 18 residues. The complete variable domain, with remaining parts taken from reference TRBV9 and TRBJ2-1, reads DSGVTQTPKHLITATGQRVTLRCSPRSGDLSVYWYQQSLDQGLQFLIQYYNGEERAKGNILERFSAQQFPDLHSELNLSSLELGDSALYFCASSARRRGEGSYNEQFFGPGTRLTVL.

The rearrangement links TRBV19 to TRBJ2-3; tentative D call: TRBD2 (5 bases). The CDR3 runs to 14 residues. Trimming removed 2 bases at V and 2 bases at J, with 8 bases between. Germline V lookup: CDR1 LNHDA, CDR2 SQIVND (reference sequence). CDR3 coding DNA: TGTGCCAGTAGTATACCGGGGATCACAGATACGCAGTATTTT. It encodes CASSIPGITDTQYF.

This rearrangement joins TRBV27 to TRBJ2-1; 12 bases agree with TRBD2. V dropped 2 bases and J dropped 5; count of bases not matched to a gene: 7. CDR3 length: 17 amino acids. The germline V gene has CDR1 MNHEY and CDR2 SMNVEV (reference sequence). The CDR3 is CASSLLTSGRQDNEQFF. As DNA, the CDR3 is TGTGCCAGCAGTTTACTGACTAGCGGGAGACAGGACAATGAGCAGTTCTTC.

This clone showed up just a few times. CDR3 bases: TGTGCCAGCAGCCCTTGGGGGGGGATTGACGAAAAACTGTTTTTT. Residues: CASSPWGGIDEKLFF. The chain uses TRBV6-5 and TRBJ1-4; possible D gene TRBD1, 5 bases. From germline, CDR1 is MNHEY and CDR2 SVGAGI. Between the trimmed V and J ends, which lost 6 bases and 8 bases, there was a span of 19 bases. The CDR3 has 15 amino acids.

V is TRBV4-2 and J is TRBJ2-3; TRBD2 matches at 8 bases. The CDR3 has 16 residues. Germline V gives CDR1 LGHNA, CDR2 YNFKEQ. V dropped 1 base and J dropped 0; count of bases not matched to a gene: 3. The CDR3 bases are TGTGCCAGCAGCCAAGCGGGAGGGGGGAGCACAGATACGCAGTATTTT. It is translated as CASSQAGGGSTDTQYF.

This chain connects TRBV9 to TRBJ2-5; D gene ambiguous. CDR1 is SGDLS and CDR2 is YYNGEE in the germline V gene. V was pared by 0 bases and J by 8 bases, with 11 bases between. This CDR3 has 13 residues. The CDR3 reads CASSVGRSGTQYF. Written as DNA, the CDR3 is TGTGCCAGCAGCGTAGGGCGCAGTGGAACCCAGTACTTC.

This clone was seen only once. The chain recombines TRBV14 with TRBJ2-1; D unclear. The germline CDR1 and CDR2 sequences are SGHDN and FVKESK. This CDR3 has 16 amino acids. Between the trimmed V and J ends, which lost 0 bases and 3 bases, there was a span of 12 bases. The DNA of the CDR3 is TGTGCCAGCAGCCAAGATCTGGGATCAAGCTACAATGAGCAGTTCTTC. This translates into CASSQDLGSSYNEQFF.

The genes are TRBV19 and TRBJ2-2; 11 nucleotides match TRBD2. After removal of 8 bases from V and 3 bases from J, the junction contained 5 bases not matched to a gene. Germline values: CDR1 LNHDA, CDR2 SQIVND (reference sequence). CDR3 length equals 15 residues. The CDR3 DNA follows: TGTGCCAGTTCTGTAGCGGGAGGGGACACCGGGGAGCTGTTTTTT. Its protein is CASSVAGGDTGELFF.

V usage is TRBV19 and J usage is TRBJ2-5; possible D gene TRBD2, 6 bases. The CDR3 length is 13 residues. Germline V lookup: CDR1 LNHDA, CDR2 SQIVND (reference sequence). V shed 6 bases and J shed 5 bases, with 13 bases lying between them. CDR3 in amino acids: CASSPSGGETQYF. The CDR3 DNA reads as TGTGCCAGTAGCCCCAGTGGGGGGGAGACCCAGTACTTC.

The DNA of the CDR3 is TGTGCCAGCAGCCCCATAGCGGGAGCGTCCTACGAGCAGTACTTC. It yields the protein CASSPIAGASYEQYF. This rearrangement joins TRBV14 to TRBJ2-7; TRBD2 matches at 9 bases. Germline V gives CDR1 SGHDN, CDR2 FVKESK. There are 15 residues in the CDR3. The J segment lost 1 base and the V segment lost 4 bases, leaving 5 bases of the junction unmatched.

The chain links TRBV5-4 to TRBJ2-6; 10 bases are a match to TRBD1. Trimming took 5 bases from V and 2 from J; bases not matched to a gene: 4. The CDR3 extends over 16 amino acids. CDR1 is SGHNT, CDR2 YYREEE, per germline (reference sequence). The CDR3 DNA is TGTGCCAGCAGAGGGACAGGGGCCACTGGGGCCAACGTCCTGACTTTC. This gives the protein CASRGTGATGANVLTF.

The chain employs TRBV6-1 and TRBJ2-7, with TRBD2 matching 9 bases. Germline loops: CDR1 MNHNS, CDR2 SASEGT. J was trimmed by 1 base and V by 6 bases; bases with no gene match: 4. The CDR3 loop spans 14 amino acids. The CDR3 protein is CASSVTSGSYEQYF. The CDR3 DNA sequence: TGTGCCAGCAGCGTTACTAGCGGGTCCTACGAGCAGTACTTC.